This T cell receptor (beta chain) was sequenced during a study of blood T cell repertoires in COVID-19. Assay used: immunoSEQ multiplex PCR; TCRdb lists only in-frame clones, some missing. The repertoire holds roughly 94,000 clones, more than 65% seen once, with about 25% in the top ten. Germline CDR1 is MRHNA and CDR2 is SNTAGT. With 4 bases clipped from V and 8 bases from J, the junction kept 6 bases outside the gene matches. CDR3 size: 13 residues. This clone was detected once. This rearrangement joins TRBV6-4 to TRBJ1-2, with 8 bases lining up with TRBD1. The TCR was taken from a man in his sixties with acute or convalescent COVID-19. Sample: peripheral blood. CDR3 amino acids: CASSGNRGEGYTF. CDR3 nucleotide sequence: TGTGCCAGCAGTGGGAACAGGGGGGAAGGCTACACCTTC.